This paragraph covers one TCR beta chain sequence. The antigen is not known. This CDR3 comprises 15 residues. CDR1 and CDR2 from the germline V gene are MNHEY and SVGAGI. Trimming took 2 bases from V and 4 from J; bases not matched to a gene: 6. Cultured CD4+ T-cell DNA underwent Oncomine TCR Beta short-read sequencing. In TCRdb, the PCR reads were re-called with MiXCR into one record per CDR3 protein. The sample shows more than 9,500 distinct CDR3 sequences, roughly half of them seen only once. The treatment denotes: roughly 10-day PBMC culture with coronavirus spike peptide pools or control peptides (ViraFEST assay). ViraFEST relied on peptide pools to expand antigen-specific T cells; the TCRs were sequenced afterward. This sample is drawn from a study of vaccination and CD4 T cells after COVID-19. Looking at the study overall: Control cultures received a CEFX pool, an HIV-1 Nef pool, or no peptide.

This rearrangement joins TRBV6-5 to TRBJ2-7; 9 nucleotides align to TRBD1. The material was cultured CD4+ T cells from blood, obtained after SARS-CoV-2 vaccination. This sequence was found in a human donor with COVID-19. Here the CDR3 reads CASSYTADRGYEQYF. The CDR3 nucleotides are TGTGCCAGCAGTTACACAGCGGACAGGGGTTACGAGCAGTACTTC.